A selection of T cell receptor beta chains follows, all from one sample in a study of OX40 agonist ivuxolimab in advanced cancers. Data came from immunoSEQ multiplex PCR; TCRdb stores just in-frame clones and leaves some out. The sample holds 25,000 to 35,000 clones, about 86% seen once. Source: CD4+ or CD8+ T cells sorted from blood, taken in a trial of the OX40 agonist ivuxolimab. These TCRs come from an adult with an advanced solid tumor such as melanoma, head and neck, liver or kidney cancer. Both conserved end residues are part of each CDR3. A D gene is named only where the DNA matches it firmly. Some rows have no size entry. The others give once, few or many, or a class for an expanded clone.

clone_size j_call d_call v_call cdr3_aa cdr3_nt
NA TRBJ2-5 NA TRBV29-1 CSVEDRGLPWQTQYF TGCAGCGTTGAAGATCGGGGTTTACCCTGGCAGACCCAGTACTTC
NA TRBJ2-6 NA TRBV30 CAWTSTEIEPSGANVLTF TGTGCCTGGACCTCTACAGAGATCGAGCCCTCTGGGGCCAACGTCCTGACTTTC
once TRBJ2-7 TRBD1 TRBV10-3 CAIWTGGETYEQYF TGTGCCATATGGACAGGGGGCGAGACCTACGAGCAGTACTTC
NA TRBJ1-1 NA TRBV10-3 CAISEAAANTEAFF TGTGCCATCAGTGAGGCAGCAGCCAACACTGAAGCTTTCTTT
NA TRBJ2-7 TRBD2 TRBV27 CASSLTGGRQRSYEQYF TGTGCCAGCAGTTTGACGGGCGGGAGACAGCGATCCTACGAGCAGTACTTC
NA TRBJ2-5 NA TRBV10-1 CASYDQGKTQYF TGCGCCAGCTACGACCAGGGGAAGACCCAGTACTTC
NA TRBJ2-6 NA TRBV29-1 CSVVWTSGANVLTF TGCAGCGTTGTGTGGACCTCTGGGGCCAACGTCCTGACTTTC
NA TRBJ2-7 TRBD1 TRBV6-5 CASSYFPGGYEQYF TGTGCCAGCAGTTACTTTCCAGGGGGTTACGAGCAGTACTTC
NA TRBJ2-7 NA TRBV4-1 CASSPQTGPMNYEQYF TGCGCCAGCAGCCCGCAAACGGGACCTATGAACTACGAGCAGTACTTC
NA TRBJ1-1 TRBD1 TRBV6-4 CASSTGESTEAFF TGTGCCAGTTCGACAGGGGAGAGCACTGAAGCTTTCTTT
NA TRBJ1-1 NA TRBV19 CASSIGAAMNTEAFF TGTGCCAGTAGTATAGGGGCAGCAATGAACACTGAAGCTTTCTTT
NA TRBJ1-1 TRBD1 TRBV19 CASSSNRGSGTEAFF TGTGCCAGTAGTTCCAACAGGGGTTCTGGCACTGAAGCTTTCTTT
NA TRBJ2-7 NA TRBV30 CAWNQQPGGDYEQYF TGTGCCTGGAACCAGCAGCCAGGCGGCGATTACGAGCAGTACTTC
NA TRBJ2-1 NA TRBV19 CASSPSSSYNEQFF TGTGCCAGTAGTCCCTCTAGCTCCTACAATGAGCAGTTCTTC
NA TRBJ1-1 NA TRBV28 CASSLFSTRWMDTEAFF TGTGCCAGCAGTTTATTTTCGACTCGGTGGATGGACACTGAAGCTTTCTTT
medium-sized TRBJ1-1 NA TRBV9 CASSPFPDMNTEAFF TGTGCCAGCAGCCCTTTTCCGGATATGAACACTGAAGCTTTCTTT
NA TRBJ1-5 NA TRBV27 CASSFGVSQPQHF TGTGCCAGCAGTTTTGGGGTGAGTCAGCCCCAGCATTTT
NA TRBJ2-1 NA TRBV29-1 CSVELLYNEQFF TGCAGCGTTGAGCTCCTTTACAATGAGCAGTTCTTC
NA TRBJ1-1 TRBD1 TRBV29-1 CSVERTGWGNTEAFF TGCAGCGTTGAGAGGACAGGGTGGGGGAACACTGAAGCTTTCTTT
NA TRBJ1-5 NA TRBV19 CATSMSGPDWPQHF TGTGCCACCTCCATGTCTGGGCCAGATTGGCCCCAGCATTTT
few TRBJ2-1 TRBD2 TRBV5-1 CASSLVGREGFF TGCGCCAGCAGCTTGGTAGGGCGGGAGGGGTTCTTC
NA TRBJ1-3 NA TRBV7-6 CASSSRPPSSGNTIYF TGTGCCAGCAGCTCGCGGCCCCCAAGCTCTGGAAACACCATATATTTT
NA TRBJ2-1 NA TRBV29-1 CSVMGGRYNEQFF TGCAGCGTTATGGGAGGCAGATACAATGAGCAGTTCTTC
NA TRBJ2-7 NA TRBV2 CASSFGSYEQYF TGTGCCAGCAGTTTTGGCTCCTACGAGCAGTACTTC
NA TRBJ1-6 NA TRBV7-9 CASSLGNSPLHF TGTGCCAGCAGCTTAGGAAACTCACCCCTCCACTTT
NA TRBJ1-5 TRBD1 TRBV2 CASRDRVTSNQPQHF TGTGCCAGCAGGGACAGGGTAACGAGCAATCAGCCCCAGCATTTT
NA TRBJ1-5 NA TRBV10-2 CASSITGYQPQHF TGCGCCAGCAGTATAACAGGGTATCAGCCCCAGCATTTT
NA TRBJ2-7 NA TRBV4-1 CASSQDRAAYSYEQYF TGCGCCAGCAGCCAAGATCGGGCAGCTTATTCCTACGAGCAGTACTTC
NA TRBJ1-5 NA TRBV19 CASMREWGNQPQHF TGTGCCAGTATGAGGGAATGGGGCAATCAGCCCCAGCATTTT
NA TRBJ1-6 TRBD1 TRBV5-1 CASSSGQGGSPLHF TGCGCCAGCAGCTCGGGACAGGGTGGCTCACCCCTCCACTTT
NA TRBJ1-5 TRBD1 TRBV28 CATYRDQGGNQPQHF TGTGCCACCTACCGGGACCAGGGGGGGAATCAGCCCCAGCATTTT
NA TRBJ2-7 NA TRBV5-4 CASSLDFQTWAYEQYF TGTGCCAGCAGCTTGGATTTCCAGACTTGGGCCTACGAGCAGTACTTC
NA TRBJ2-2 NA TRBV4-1 CASSQDLVPGANTGELFF TGCGCCAGCAGCCAAGATTTGGTCCCAGGGGCGAACACCGGGGAGCTGTTTTTT
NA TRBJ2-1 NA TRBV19 CASSPRGVHEQFF TGTGCCAGTTCCCCGCGTGGGGTTCATGAGCAGTTCTTC
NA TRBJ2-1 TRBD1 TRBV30 CAWSWTGNEQFF TGTGCCTGGAGTTGGACAGGGAATGAGCAGTTCTTC
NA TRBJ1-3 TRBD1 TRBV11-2 CASSSWGGQGSGNTIYF TGTGCCAGCAGCTCTTGGGGGGGACAGGGATCTGGAAACACCATATATTTT
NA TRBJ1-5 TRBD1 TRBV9 CASSRTGGNQPQHF TGTGCCAGCAGCCGAACAGGGGGAAATCAGCCCCAGCATTTT
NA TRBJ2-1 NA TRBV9 CASSVSHEQFF TGTGCCAGCAGCGTATCTCATGAGCAGTTCTTC
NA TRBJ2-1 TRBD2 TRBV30 CASSGGVGYNEQFF TGTGCTTCCAGCGGGGGCGTAGGCTACAATGAGCAGTTCTTC
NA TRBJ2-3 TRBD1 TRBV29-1 CSVWTGVSDTQYF TGCAGCGTATGGACAGGGGTTTCAGATACGCAGTATTTT
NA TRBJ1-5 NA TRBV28 CASSPGRLSNQPQHF TGTGCCAGCAGTCCAGGGCGTCTTAGCAATCAGCCCCAGCATTTT
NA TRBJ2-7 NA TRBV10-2 CASSYPSEQYF TGCGCCAGCAGTTATCCGTCGGAGCAGTACTTC
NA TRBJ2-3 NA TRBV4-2 CASSQADREADTQYF TGTGCCAGCAGCCAAGCAGACAGGGAGGCAGATACGCAGTATTTT
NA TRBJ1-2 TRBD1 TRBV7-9 CASSHEGQGLNNYGYTF TGTGCCAGCAGCCATGAGGGACAGGGACTAAATAACTATGGCTACACCTTC
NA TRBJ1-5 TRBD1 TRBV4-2 CASSQVVWTGGNQPQHF TGTGCCAGCAGCCAAGTCGTTTGGACAGGGGGCAATCAGCCCCAGCATTTT
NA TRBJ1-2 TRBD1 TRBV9 CASSSPRQGSNYGYTF TGTGCCAGCAGCTCCCCCCGACAGGGATCAAACTATGGCTACACCTTC
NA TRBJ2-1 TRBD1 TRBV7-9 CASSLGQDVQFF TGTGCCAGCAGCCTGGGACAGGATGTGCAGTTCTTC
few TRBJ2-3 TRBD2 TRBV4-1 CASSQVPAGGPPDTQYF TGCGCCAGCAGCCAAGTCCCAGCGGGAGGGCCCCCAGATACGCAGTATTTT
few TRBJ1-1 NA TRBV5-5 CASSPDTDTANTEAFF TGTGCCAGCAGCCCGGATACAGACACCGCGAACACTGAAGCTTTCTTT
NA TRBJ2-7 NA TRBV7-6 CASSLRWGAGYEQYF TGTGCCAGCAGCTTACGCTGGGGTGCGGGCTACGAGCAGTACTTC
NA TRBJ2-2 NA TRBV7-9 CASSLVGDPNTGELFF TGTGCCAGCAGCTTAGTTGGCGATCCAAACACCGGGGAGCTGTTTTTT
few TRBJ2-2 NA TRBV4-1 CASSQVVAFTGELFF TGCGCCAGCAGCCAAGTCGTGGCTTTCACCGGGGAGCTGTTTTTT
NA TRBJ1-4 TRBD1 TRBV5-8 CASSVGGGTNEKLFF TGTGCCAGCAGCGTGGGAGGGGGCACTAATGAAAAACTGTTTTTT